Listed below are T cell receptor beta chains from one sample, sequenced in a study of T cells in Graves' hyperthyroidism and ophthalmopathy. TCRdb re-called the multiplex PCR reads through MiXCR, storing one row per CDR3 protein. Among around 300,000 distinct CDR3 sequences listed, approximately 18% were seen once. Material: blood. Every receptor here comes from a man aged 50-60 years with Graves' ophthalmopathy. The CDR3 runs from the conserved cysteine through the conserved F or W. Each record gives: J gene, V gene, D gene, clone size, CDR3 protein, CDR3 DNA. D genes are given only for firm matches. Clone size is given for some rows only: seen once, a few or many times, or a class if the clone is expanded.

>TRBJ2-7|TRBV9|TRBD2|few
CASSVAGTSDYEQYF
TGTGCCAGCAGCGTAGCTGGGACTAGCGACTACGAGCAGTACTTC
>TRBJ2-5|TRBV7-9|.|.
CASRHRGGETQYF
TGTGCCAGCAGACACAGGGGGGGAGAGACCCAGTACTTC
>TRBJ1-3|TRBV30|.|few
CAWSVHAISGNTIYF
TGTGCCTGGAGTGTACACGCTATCTCTGGAAACACCATATATTTT
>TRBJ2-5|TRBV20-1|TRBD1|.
CSARNLGQGFQETQYF
TGCAGTGCTAGGAATTTGGGACAGGGATTCCAAGAGACCCAGTACTTC
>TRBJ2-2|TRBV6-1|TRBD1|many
CASSDHLGQGRFGTGELFF
TGTGCCAGCAGTGACCACTTGGGACAGGGGAGATTCGGCACCGGGGAGCTGTTTTTT
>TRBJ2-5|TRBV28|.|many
CASSGILGGWETQYF
TGTGCCAGCAGTGGAATCCTAGGGGGATGGGAGACCCAGTACTTC
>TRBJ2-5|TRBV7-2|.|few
CASSLESGRRQYF
TGTGCCAGCAGCTTAGAATCGGGACGCCGCCAGTACTTC
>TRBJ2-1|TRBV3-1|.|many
CASSQVRQSNEQFF
TGTGCCAGCAGCCAAGTACGGCAGAGCAATGAGCAGTTCTTC
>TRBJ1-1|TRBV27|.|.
CASSLGKGPVNTEAFF
TGTGCCAGCAGTTTGGGGAAGGGACCAGTGAACACTGAAGCTTTCTTT
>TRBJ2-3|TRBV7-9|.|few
CASISGLSTDTQYF
TGTGCCAGCATTTCGGGACTTTCCACAGATACGCAGTATTTT
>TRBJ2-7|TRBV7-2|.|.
CASSSSQVYEQYF
TGTGCCAGCAGCTCGAGTCAGGTGTACGAGCAGTACTTC
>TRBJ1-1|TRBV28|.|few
CASSLSRRGAFF
TGTGCCAGCAGTTTATCCCGGCGGGGAGCTTTCTTT
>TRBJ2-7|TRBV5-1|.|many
CASSLEVERTYEQYF
TGCGCCAGCAGCTTGGAAGTTGAGCGGACCTACGAGCAGTACTTC
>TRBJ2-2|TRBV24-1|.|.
CATSDLGGASNTGELFF
TGTGCCACCAGTGATTTGGGGGGGGCCTCGAACACCGGGGAGCTGTTTTTT
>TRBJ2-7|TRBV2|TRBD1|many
CASRSDRAQQYF
TGTGCCAGCAGGTCAGACAGGGCCCAGCAGTACTTC
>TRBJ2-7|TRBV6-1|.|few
CASSPTPSPALTYEQYF
TGTGCCAGCAGCCCTACCCCCTCTCCAGCGTTAACCTACGAGCAGTACTTC
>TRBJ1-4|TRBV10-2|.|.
CASSRSGSTNEKLFF
TGCGCCAGCAGTAGATCAGGGTCAACTAATGAAAAACTGTTTTTT
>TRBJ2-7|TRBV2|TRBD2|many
CASRKTIGLAGPYEQYF
TGTGCCAGCAGGAAAACCATTGGACTAGCGGGACCCTACGAGCAGTACTTC
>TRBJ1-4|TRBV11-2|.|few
CASSLGWGTNEKLFF
TGTGCCAGCAGCTTAGGCTGGGGGACTAATGAAAAACTGTTTTTT
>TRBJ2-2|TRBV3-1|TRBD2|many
CASSPGGVLANTGELFF
TGTGCCAGCAGCCCCGGGGGGGTGTTGGCGAACACCGGGGAGCTGTTTTTT
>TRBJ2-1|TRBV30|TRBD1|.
CAWTSKDRGDAREQFF
TGTGCCTGGACGTCGAAAGACAGGGGGGATGCAAGGGAGCAGTTCTTC
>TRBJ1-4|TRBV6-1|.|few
CASRTRGLREKLFF
TGTGCCAGCAGAACCCGCGGCCTAAGAGAAAAACTGTTTTTT
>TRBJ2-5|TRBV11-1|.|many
CASSVSRVGQETQYF
TGTGCCAGCAGCGTGAGCCGGGTTGGACAAGAGACCCAGTACTTC
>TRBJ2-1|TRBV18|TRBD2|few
CASSPQGPGLANNEQFF
TGTGCCAGCTCACCTCAAGGACCGGGACTAGCCAACAATGAGCAGTTCTTC
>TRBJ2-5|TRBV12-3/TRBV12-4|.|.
CASSPEGQGRETQYF
TGTGCCAGCAGTCCAGAGGGGCAGGGGCGAGAGACCCAGTACTTC
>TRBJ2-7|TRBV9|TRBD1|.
CASSVDRGGEQYF
TGTGCCAGCAGCGTAGACAGGGGTGGCGAGCAGTACTTC
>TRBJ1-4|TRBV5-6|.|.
CASSPTGGLDEKLFF
TGTGCCAGCAGCCCGACAGGAGGACTTGATGAAAAACTGTTTTTT
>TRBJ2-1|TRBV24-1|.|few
CATRRGLGEQFF
TGTGCCACCAGGAGGGGGTTAGGTGAGCAGTTCTTC
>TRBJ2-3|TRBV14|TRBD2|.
CASSSSRGLAGRTDTQYF
TGTGCCAGTTCCTCGAGCAGGGGACTAGCGGGGCGCACAGATACGCAGTATTTT
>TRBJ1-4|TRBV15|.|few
CATSRDFGPTNEKLFF
TGTGCCACCAGCAGAGATTTCGGACCAACTAATGAAAAACTGTTTTTT
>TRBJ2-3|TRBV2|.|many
CASSDPEHTQYF
TGTGCCAGCAGTGATCCGGAGCATACGCAGTATTTT
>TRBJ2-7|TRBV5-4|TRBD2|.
CASSKGLAGAGEQYF
TGTGCCAGCAGCAAAGGACTAGCGGGAGCGGGCGAGCAGTACTTC
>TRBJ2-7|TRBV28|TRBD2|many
CASSPPGGRAKRQYF
TGTGCCAGCAGTCCCCCGGGTGGGAGGGCCAAGAGGCAGTACTTC
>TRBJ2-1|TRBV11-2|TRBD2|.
CASSSRRLAGGPGNEQFF
TGTGCCAGCAGCTCGCGGAGACTAGCGGGAGGGCCCGGCAATGAGCAGTTCTTC
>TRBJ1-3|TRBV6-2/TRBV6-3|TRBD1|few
CASNQGGTGNTIYF
TGTGCCTCAAATCAGGGGGGAACTGGAAACACCATATATTTT
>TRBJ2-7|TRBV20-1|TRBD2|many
CSAGGGTFEQYF
TGCAGTGCTGGGGGGGGGACTTTCGAGCAGTACTTC